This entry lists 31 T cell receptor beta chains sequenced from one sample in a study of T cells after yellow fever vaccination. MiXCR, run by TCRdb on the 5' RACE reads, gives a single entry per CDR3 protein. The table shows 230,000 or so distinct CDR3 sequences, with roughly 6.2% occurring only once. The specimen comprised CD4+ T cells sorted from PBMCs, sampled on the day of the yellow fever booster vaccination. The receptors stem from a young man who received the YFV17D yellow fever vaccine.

The CDR3 DNA reads as TGTGCCAGCAGCTTGTTCCCTCAGGGAAGCCCCTACGAGCAGTACTTC. This gives the protein CASSLFPQGSPYEQYF. The chain joins TRBV5-5 to TRBJ2-7; possible D gene TRBD1, 5 bases. Germline V lookup: CDR1 SGHKS, CDR2 YYEKEE (reference sequence). Between the trimmed V and J ends, which lost 1 base and 2 bases, there was a span of 16 bases. The CDR3 loop spans 16 amino acids.

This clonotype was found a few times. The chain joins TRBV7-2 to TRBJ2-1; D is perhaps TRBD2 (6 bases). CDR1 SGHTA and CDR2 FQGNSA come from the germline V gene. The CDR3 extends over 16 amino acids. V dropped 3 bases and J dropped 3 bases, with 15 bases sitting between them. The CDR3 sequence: CASSLYGGLGYNEQFF. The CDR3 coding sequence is TGTGCCAGCAGCTTGTACGGAGGGTTGGGCTACAATGAGCAGTTCTTC.

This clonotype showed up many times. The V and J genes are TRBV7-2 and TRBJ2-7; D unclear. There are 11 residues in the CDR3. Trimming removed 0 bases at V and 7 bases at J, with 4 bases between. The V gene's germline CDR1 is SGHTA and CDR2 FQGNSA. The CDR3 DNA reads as TGTGCCAGCAGCTTAGCTCGGGAGCAGTACTTC. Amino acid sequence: CASSLAREQYF.

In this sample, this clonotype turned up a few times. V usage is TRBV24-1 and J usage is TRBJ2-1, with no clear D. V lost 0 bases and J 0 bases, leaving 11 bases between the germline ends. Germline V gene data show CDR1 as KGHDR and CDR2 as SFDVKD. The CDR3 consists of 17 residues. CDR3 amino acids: CATSDLPGSGSYNEQFF. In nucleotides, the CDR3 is TGTGCCACCAGTGATTTGCCCGGGTCCGGCTCCTACAATGAGCAGTTCTTC.

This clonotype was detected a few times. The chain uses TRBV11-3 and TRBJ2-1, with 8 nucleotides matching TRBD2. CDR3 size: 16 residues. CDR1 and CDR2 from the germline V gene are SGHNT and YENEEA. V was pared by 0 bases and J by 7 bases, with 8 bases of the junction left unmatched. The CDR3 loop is CASSLEGSGSLNEQFF. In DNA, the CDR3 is TGTGCCAGCAGCTTAGAAGGAAGCGGGAGTCTGAATGAGCAGTTCTTC.

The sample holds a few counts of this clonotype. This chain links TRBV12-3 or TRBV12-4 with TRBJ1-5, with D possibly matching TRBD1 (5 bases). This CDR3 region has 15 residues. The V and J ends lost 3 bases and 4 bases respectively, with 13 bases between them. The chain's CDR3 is CASSFGGTLNQPQHF. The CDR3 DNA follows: TGTGCCAGCAGTTTTGGCGGGACCCTAAATCAGCCCCAGCATTTT.

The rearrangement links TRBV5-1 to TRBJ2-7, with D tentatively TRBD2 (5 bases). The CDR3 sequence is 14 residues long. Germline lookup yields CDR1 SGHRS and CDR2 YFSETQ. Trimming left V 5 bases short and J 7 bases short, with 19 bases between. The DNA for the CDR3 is TGCGCCAGCAGGCGCGGGCAGTTCGATGGAGAGCAGTACTTC. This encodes CASRRGQFDGEQYF.

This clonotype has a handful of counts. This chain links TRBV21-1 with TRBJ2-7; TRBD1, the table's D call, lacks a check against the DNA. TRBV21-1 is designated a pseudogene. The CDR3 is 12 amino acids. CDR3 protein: CASWTGGSEQYF. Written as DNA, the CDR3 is TGTGCCAGTTGGACAGGGGGCTCCGAGCAGTACTTC.

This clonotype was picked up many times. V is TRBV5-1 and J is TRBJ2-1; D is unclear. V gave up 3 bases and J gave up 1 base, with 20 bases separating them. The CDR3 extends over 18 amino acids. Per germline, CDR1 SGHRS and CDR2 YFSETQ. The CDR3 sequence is CASSSPSLDSHSYNEQFF. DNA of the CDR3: TGCGCCAGCAGCTCCCCCTCACTCGATTCCCATTCCTACAATGAGCAGTTCTTC. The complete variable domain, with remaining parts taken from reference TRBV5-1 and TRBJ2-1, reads KAGVTQTPRYLIKTRGQQVTLSCSPISGHRSVSWYQQTPGQGLQFLFEYFSETQRNKGNFPGRFSGRQFSNSRSEMNVSTLELGDSALYLCASSSPSLDSHSYNEQFFGPGTRLTVL.

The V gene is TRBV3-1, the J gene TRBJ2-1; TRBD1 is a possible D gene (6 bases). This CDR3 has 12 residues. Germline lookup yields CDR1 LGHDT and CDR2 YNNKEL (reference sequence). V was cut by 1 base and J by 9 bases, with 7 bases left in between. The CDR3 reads CASSQVGAEQFF. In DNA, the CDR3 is TGTGCCAGCAGCCAAGTGGGGGCTGAGCAGTTCTTC.

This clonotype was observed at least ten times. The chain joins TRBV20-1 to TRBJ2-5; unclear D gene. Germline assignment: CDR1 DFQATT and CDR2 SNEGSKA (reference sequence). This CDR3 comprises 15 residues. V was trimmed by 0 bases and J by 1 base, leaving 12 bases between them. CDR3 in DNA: TGCAGTGCTAGAGATGCGTCCAGGTCCCAAGAGACCCAGTACTTC. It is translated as CSARDASRSQETQYF.

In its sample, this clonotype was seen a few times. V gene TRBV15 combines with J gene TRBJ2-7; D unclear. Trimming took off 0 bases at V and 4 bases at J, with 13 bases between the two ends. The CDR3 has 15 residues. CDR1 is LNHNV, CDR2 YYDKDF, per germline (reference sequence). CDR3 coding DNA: TGTGCCACCAGCAGAGATCACGCCAGCCTGTACGAGCAGTACTTC. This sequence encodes CATSRDHASLYEQYF.

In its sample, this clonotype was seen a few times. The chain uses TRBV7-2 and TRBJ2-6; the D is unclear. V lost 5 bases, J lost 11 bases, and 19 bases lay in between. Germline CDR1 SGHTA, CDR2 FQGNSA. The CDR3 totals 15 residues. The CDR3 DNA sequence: TGTGCCAGCAGCAAGTCGATTTTTTTGGGCCACGTCCTGACTTTC. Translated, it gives CASSKSIFLGHVLTF.

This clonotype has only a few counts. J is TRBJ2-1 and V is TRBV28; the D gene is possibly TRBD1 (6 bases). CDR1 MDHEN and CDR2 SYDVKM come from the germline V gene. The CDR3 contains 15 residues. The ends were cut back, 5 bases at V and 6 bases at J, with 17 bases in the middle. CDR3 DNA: TGTGCCAGCAGTACAACAGGGTTAGGAGTCAATGAGCAGTTCTTC. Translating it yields CASSTTGLGVNEQFF. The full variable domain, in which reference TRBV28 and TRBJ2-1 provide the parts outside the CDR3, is DVKVTQSSRYLVKRTGEKVFLECVQDMDHENMFWYRQDPGLGLRLIYFSYDVKMKEKGDIPEGYSVSREKKERFSLILESASTNQTSMYLCASSTTGLGVNEQFFGPGTRLTVL.

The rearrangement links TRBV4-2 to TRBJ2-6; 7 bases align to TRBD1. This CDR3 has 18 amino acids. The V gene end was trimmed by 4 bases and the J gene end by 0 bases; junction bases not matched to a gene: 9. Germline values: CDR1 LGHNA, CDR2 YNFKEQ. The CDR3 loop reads CASSLSQQGSSGANVLTF. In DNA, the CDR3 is TGTGCCAGCAGCCTCTCTCAACAGGGGAGCTCTGGGGCCAACGTCCTGACTTTC.

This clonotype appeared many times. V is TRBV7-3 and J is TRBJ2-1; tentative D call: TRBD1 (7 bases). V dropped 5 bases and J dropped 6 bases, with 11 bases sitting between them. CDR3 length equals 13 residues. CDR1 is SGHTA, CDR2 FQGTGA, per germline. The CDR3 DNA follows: TGTGCCAGCAGCCAGGGGGGACCCAATGAGCAGTTCTTC. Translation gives CASSQGGPNEQFF.

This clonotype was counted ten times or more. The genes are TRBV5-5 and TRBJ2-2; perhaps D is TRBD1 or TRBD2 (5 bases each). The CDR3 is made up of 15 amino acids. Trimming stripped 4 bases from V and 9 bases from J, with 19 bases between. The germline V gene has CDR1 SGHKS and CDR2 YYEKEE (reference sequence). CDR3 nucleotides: TGTGCCAGCAGCATTGGGACGGTAACCACGAGGGAGCTGTTTTTT. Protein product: CASSIGTVTTRELFF.

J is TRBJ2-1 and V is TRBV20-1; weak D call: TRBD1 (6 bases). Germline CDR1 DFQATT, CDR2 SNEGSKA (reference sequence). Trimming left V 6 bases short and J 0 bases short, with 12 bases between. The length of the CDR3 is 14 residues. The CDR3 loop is CSAAGTSSYNEQFF. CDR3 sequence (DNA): TGCAGTGCGGCCGGGACAAGCTCCTACAATGAGCAGTTCTTC.

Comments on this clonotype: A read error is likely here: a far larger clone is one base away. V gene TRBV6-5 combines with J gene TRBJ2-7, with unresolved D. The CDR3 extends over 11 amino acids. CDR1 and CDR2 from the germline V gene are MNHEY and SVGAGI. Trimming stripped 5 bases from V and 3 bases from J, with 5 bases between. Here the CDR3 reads CASSKGYEQYF. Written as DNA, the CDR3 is TGTGCCAGCAGTAAGGGCTACGAGCAGTACTTC.

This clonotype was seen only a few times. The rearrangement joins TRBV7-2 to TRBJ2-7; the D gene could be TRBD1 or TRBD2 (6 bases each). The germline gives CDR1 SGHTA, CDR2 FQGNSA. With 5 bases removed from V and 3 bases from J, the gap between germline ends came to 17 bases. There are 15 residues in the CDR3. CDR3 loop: CASSPPGGQLYEQYF. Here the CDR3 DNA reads TGTGCCAGCAGCCCCCCCGGGGGACAACTCTACGAGCAGTACTTC.

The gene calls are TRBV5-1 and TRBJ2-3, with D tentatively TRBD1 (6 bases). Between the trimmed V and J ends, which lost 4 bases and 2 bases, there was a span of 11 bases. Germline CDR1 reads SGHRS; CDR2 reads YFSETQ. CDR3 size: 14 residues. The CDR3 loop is CASSTGQFTDTQYF. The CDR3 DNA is TGCGCCAGCAGCACCGGACAGTTCACAGATACGCAGTATTTT.

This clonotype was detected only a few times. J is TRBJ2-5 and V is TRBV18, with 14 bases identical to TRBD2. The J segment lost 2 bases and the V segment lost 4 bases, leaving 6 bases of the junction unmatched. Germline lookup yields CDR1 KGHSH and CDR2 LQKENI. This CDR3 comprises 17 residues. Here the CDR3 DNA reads TGTGCCAGCTCACTCGGGACTAGCGGGAGTGGACAAGAGACCCAGTACTTC. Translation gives CASSLGTSGSGQETQYF.

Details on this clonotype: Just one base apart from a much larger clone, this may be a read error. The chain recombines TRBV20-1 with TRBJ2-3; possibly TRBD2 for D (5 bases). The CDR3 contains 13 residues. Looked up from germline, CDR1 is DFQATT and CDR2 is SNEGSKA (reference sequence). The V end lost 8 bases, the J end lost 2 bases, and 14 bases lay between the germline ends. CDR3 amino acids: CSPQADFTDTQYF. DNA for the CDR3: TGCAGTCCTCAAGCGGATTTCACAGATACGCAGTATTTT.

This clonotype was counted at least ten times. CDR3 coding DNA: TGTGCCAGCAGCTTCACAACAGGGGGTGGTGAGCAGTTCTTC. It specifies CASSFTTGGGEQFF. The chain has TRBV5-6 and TRBJ2-1; 8 bases are a match to TRBD1. The ends lost 2 bases at V and 9 bases at J; junction bases unmatched: 7. The CDR3 covers 14 residues. Germline V lookup: CDR1 SGHDT, CDR2 YYEEEE.

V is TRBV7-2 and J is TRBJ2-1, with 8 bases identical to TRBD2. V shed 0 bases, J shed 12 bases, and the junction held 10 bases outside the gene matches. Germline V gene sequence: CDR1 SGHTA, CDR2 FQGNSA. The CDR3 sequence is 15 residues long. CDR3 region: CASSLARTSHLGQFF. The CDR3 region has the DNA TGTGCCAGCAGCTTAGCGAGGACTAGCCATCTTGGGCAGTTCTTC.

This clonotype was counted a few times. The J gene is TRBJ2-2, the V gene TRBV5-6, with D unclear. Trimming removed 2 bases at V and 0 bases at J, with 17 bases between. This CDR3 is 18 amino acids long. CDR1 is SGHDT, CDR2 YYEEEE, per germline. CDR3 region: CASSFQRSGEPNTGELFF. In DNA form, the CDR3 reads TGTGCCAGCAGCTTCCAGCGTTCCGGAGAACCGAACACCGGGGAGCTGTTTTTT. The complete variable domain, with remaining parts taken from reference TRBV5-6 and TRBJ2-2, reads DAGVTQSPTHLIKTRGQQVTLRCSPKSGHDTVSWYQQALGQGPQFIFQYYEEEERQRGNFPDRFSGHQFPNYSSELNVNALLLGDSALYLCASSFQRSGEPNTGELFFGEGSRLTVL.

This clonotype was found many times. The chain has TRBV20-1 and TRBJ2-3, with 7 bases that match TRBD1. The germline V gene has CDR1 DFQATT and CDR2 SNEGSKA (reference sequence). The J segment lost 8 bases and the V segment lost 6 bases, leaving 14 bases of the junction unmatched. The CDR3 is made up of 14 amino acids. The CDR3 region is CSALRDSPQGTQYF. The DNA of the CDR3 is TGCAGTGCGCTCCGGGACAGTCCTCAGGGTACGCAGTATTTT.

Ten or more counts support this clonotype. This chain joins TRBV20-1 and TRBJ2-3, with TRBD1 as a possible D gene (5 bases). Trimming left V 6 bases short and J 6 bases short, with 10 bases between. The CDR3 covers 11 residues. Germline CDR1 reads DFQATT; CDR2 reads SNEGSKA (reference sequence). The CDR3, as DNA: TGCAGTGCCGGGTGGGGCGATACGCAGTATTTT. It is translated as CSAGWGDTQYF.

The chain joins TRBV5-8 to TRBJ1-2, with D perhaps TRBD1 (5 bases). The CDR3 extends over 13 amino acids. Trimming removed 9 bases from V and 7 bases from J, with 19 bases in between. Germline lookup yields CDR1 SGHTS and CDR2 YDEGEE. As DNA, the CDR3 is TGTGCCATGGGACTCATGCTCGGTACTGGCTACACCTTC. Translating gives CAMGLMLGTGYTF.

CDR3 sequence reads: CASSLAGLDSNEQFF. The CDR3 region has the DNA TGCGCCAGCAGCTTGGCGGGACTAGACTCCAATGAGCAGTTCTTC. The V and J genes are TRBV5-1 and TRBJ2-1; 8 bases align to TRBD2. Germline V CDR1 and CDR2: SGHRS, YFSETQ. V lost 0 bases and J lost 6; bases outside the gene matches: 5. There are 15 residues in the CDR3.

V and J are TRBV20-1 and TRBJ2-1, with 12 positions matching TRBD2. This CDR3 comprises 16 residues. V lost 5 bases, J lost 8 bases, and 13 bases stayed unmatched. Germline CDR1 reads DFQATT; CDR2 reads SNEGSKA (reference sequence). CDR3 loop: CSAVDRTSGNVDEQFF. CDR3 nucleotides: TGCAGTGCTGTTGATCGGACTAGCGGGAATGTCGATGAGCAGTTCTTC.